Listed below are T cell receptor beta chains from one sample, sequenced in a study of Ad26.COV2.S vaccination and SARS-CoV-2 variants. Here immunoSEQ multiplex PCR was the method, and the copy in TCRdb shows in-frame clones only, minus some. The sample holds some 340,000 clones; over 80% are singletons and the top ten take approximately 2.1%. Material: peripheral blood, obtained in a trial of Ad26.COV2.S vaccine versus placebo. The source of these receptors is a person between 18 and 59 years old who received the Ad26.COV2.S COVID-19 vaccine or a placebo. CDR3s include the opening cysteine and the closing phenylalanine or tryptophan. D genes are given only for firm matches. Expanded clones are given a class, and other clones once, few, many or no size at all.

size: -; D: -; J: TRBJ1-1; V: TRBV28; DNA: TGTGCCAGTTTGGACAGAGGGAACACTGAAGCTTTCTTT; CDR3: CASLDRGNTEAFF
size: once; D: -; J: TRBJ2-3; V: TRBV29-1; DNA: TGCAGCGTTGAAAAGGGCAGGAGCACAGATACGCAGTATTTT; CDR3: CSVEKGRSTDTQYF
size: -; D: -; J: TRBJ2-5; V: TRBV7-3; DNA: TGTGCCAGCAGCTTAGACCGGGAGACCCAGTACTTC; CDR3: CASSLDRETQYF
size: -; D: -; J: TRBJ1-1; V: TRBV6-5; DNA: TGTGCCAGCCCCTCCCCGAGCGCGAACACTGAAGCTTTCTTT; CDR3: CASPSPSANTEAFF
size: -; D: TRBD1; J: TRBJ2-1; V: TRBV25-1; DNA: TGTGCCAGCAGTGCACGGACAGGGTCCTACAATGAGCAGTTCTTC; CDR3: CASSARTGSYNEQFF
size: few; D: -; J: TRBJ2-1; V: TRBV5-1; DNA: TGCGCCAGCAGTAGTATGGACAGATCATACAATGAGCAGTTCTTC; CDR3: CASSSMDRSYNEQFF
size: -; D: -; J: TRBJ2-3; V: TRBV27; DNA: TGTGCGACCCGGGGCCTCAGCACAGATACGCAGTATTTT; CDR3: CATRGLSTDTQYF
size: -; D: -; J: TRBJ1-6; V: TRBV3-1/TRBV3-2; DNA: TGTGCCAGCAGCCAGGATCTTAATTCACCCCTCCACTTT; CDR3: CASSQDLNSPLHF
size: -; D: TRBD1; J: TRBJ1-1; V: TRBV6-5; DNA: TGTGCCAGCAGCTACAGGGGAGCTGAAGCTTTCTTT; CDR3: CASSYRGAEAFF
size: -; D: -; J: TRBJ1-3; V: TRBV6-1; DNA: TGTGCCAGCAGTGAAGGGTTCTATTCTGGAAACACCATATATTTT; CDR3: CASSEGFYSGNTIYF
size: -; D: TRBD1; J: TRBJ2-6; V: TRBV19; DNA: TGTGCCAGTAGCGGGACAGACACTGGGGCCAACGTCCTGACTTTC; CDR3: CASSGTDTGANVLTF
size: -; D: -; J: TRBJ1-5; V: TRBV27; DNA: TGTGCCAGCAGTCCCGGAGCTAATCAGCCCCAGCATTTT; CDR3: CASSPGANQPQHF